This T cell receptor (beta chain) derives from a study of breast tumors, draining lymph nodes, adjacent tissues. This CDR3 comprises 13 residues. Germline loops: CDR1 SNHLY, CDR2 FYNNEI. Trimming shortened V by 2 bases and J by 7 bases, and 9 bases separated the two germline ends. Samples came from axillary lymph nodes draining the breast cancer. This clonotype was seen many times. Its antigen is undetermined. Study-wide findings and caveats: Tumors had less TCR diversity than lymph nodes, more than nontumor tissue.

TCRdb processed the multiplex PCR reads anew with MiXCR; each CDR3 protein has one entry. This table has 200,000 or so distinct CDR3 sequences, roughly 31% appearing once. This sequence was found in a female donor with breast cancer. Some clones in this sample may be carry-over from other donors' samples. This rearrangement joins TRBV2 to TRBJ2-1, with D unclear. Sequenced sample: axillary lymph node tissue. The CDR3 here is CASSETLRNEQFF. The DNA for the CDR3 is TGTGCCAGCAGTGAAACGTTAAGGAATGAGCAGTTCTTC. The full variable domain, with the rest looked up from reference TRBV2 and TRBJ2-1, is EPEVTQTPSHQVTQMGQEVILRCVPISNHLYFYWYRQILGQKVEFLVSFYNNEISEKSEIFDDQFSVERPDGSNFTLKIRSTKLEDSAMYFCASSETLRNEQFFGPGTRLTVL.